This TCR beta chain was captured by sequencing in a study of blood T cell repertoires in COVID-19. Whole-study context: COVID-19 samples, acute and convalescent, were from the United States, Italy and Spain. Sample material is recorded as cDNA or gDNA derived from T cells, B-cell-depleted T cells, or PBMCs.

Authors' processing steps: Amplifying reference gene primers gave estimates of nucleated cell counts. TCRdb keeps only in-frame clones here, not all; method: immunoSEQ multiplex PCR. V and J calls and clone size come straight from that table; D and trimming were deduced from the DNA. The sample holds about 78,000 clones, less than 95% seen once. The ends lost 6 bases at V and 3 bases at J; junction bases unmatched: 8. Germline V gene data show CDR1 as MNHEY and CDR2 as SVGAGI. CDR3 length: 14 residues. This receptor was obtained from a woman aged 45-65 years in a cohort sampled during active COVID-19. Input material: peripheral blood. The chain is built from TRBV6-5 and TRBJ2-7, with 7 nucleotides matching TRBD1. The CDR3, as DNA: TGTGCCAGCAGCCTCGGGACAGACAACTACGAGCAGTACTTC. Translation: CASSLGTDNYEQYF.